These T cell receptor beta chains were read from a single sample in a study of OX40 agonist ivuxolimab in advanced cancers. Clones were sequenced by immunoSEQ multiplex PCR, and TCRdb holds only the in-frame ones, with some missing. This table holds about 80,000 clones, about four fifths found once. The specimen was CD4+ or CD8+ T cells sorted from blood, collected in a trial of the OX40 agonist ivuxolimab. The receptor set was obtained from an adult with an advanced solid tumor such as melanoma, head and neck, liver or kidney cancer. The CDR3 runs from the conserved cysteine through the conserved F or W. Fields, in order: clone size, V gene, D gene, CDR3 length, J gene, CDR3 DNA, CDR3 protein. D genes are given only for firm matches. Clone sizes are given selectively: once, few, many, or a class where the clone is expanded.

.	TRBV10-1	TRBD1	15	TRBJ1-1	TGCGCCAGCAGCCCATGGGACAGGCCGAACACTGAAGCTTTCTTT	CASSPWDRPNTEAFF
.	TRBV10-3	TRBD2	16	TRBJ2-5	TGTGCCATCAGTGCGGTAGCGGGGGGGACGAATAGGACCCAGTACTTC	CAISAVAGGTNRTQYF
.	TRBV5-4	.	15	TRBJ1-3	TGTGCCAGCAGCGGGGGGCGGGGCTCTGGAAACACCATATATTTT	CASSGGRGSGNTIYF
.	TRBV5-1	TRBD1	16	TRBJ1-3	TGCGCCAGCAGCAGGAGGCAGGGGGCAGTCGGAAACACCATATATTTT	CASSRRQGAVGNTIYF
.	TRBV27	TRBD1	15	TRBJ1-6	TGTGCCAGCGGGGACAGGGTGGATTATAATTCACCCCTCCACTTT	CASGDRVDYNSPLHF
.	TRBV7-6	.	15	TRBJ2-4	TGTGCCAGCAGCTTGGGCGGGATGGCCAAAAACATTCAGTACTTC	CASSLGGMAKNIQYF
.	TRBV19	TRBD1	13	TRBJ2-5	TGTGCCAGTAAGAGGGGGCCTCAAGAGACCCAGTACTTC	CASKRGPQETQYF
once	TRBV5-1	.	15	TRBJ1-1	TGCGCCAGCAGCCCTCGGAGTCCGATGAACACTGAAGCTTTCTTT	CASSPRSPMNTEAFF
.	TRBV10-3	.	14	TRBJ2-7	TGTGCCATCAGTACCGGGGGAGGAACCTACGAGCAGTACTTC	CAISTGGGTYEQYF
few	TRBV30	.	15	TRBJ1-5	TGTGCCTGGAGTGACGGCGCAACGCTCAATCAGCCCCAGCATTTT	CAWSDGATLNQPQHF
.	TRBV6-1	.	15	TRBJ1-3	TGTGCCAGCAGTGCTACAGGCGCCTCTGGAAACACCATATATTTT	CASSATGASGNTIYF
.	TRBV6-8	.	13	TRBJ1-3	TGTGCCAGCAGTTACAAGCCAAGAAACACCATATATTTT	CASSYKPRNTIYF
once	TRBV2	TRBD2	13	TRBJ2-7	TGTGCCAGCAGTATGGCGGGAGGGTTCGAGCAGTACTTC	CASSMAGGFEQYF
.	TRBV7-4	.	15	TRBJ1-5	TGTGCCAGCAGCAAGGGACAAAACGTGGGAAGGCCCCAGCATTTT	CASSKGQNVGRPQHF
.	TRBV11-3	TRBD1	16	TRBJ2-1	TGTGCCAGCAGCTTAGGTCAGGGACAGGGTCTCAATGAGCAGTTCTTC	CASSLGQGQGLNEQFF
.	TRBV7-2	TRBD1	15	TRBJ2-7	TGTGCCAGCAGCTTTAGGGGGACAGGGCCCTCCGAGCAGTACTTC	CASSFRGTGPSEQYF
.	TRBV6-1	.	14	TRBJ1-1	TGTGCCAGCAGGAAAGGGTTGGGGGACACTGAAGCTTTCTTT	CASRKGLGDTEAFF
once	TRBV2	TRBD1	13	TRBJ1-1	TGTGCCAGCAAGGGGACAGAGAACACTGAAGCTTTCTTT	CASKGTENTEAFF
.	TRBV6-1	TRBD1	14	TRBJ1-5	TGTGCCAGCAGTGAACGCAGGGGGGGCCAGCCCCAGCATTTT	CASSERRGGQPQHF
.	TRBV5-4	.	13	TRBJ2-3	TGTGCCAGCAGCTTGTTTCCAGCAGATACGCAGTATTTT	CASSLFPADTQYF
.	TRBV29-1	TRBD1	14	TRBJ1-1	TGCAGCGCCAGAGGACAGGGGGGGAACACTGAAGCTTTCTTT	CSARGQGGNTEAFF
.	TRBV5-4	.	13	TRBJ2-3	TGTGCCAGCAGCTTGGGGGGCCGGGATACGCAGTATTTT	CASSLGGRDTQYF
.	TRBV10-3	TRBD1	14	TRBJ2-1	TGTGCCATCAGTACAGGGGGCGCCTACAATGAGCAGTTCTTC	CAISTGGAYNEQFF
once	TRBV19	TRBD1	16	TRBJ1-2	TGTGCCAGTAGTATTCGAGGACAGGGGGCTCGCTATGGCTACACCTTC	CASSIRGQGARYGYTF
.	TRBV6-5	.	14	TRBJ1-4	TGTGCCTCCCGAGGAGCTGCGTACCATGAAAAACTGTTTTTT	CASRGAAYHEKLFF
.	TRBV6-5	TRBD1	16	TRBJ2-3	TGTGCCAGCAGTTTAATCCGGGACAGCCCCACAGATACGCAGTATTTT	CASSLIRDSPTDTQYF
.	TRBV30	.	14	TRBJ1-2	TGTGCCTGGAGTGGGGCGGGAGCTAACTATGGCTACACCTTC	CAWSGAGANYGYTF
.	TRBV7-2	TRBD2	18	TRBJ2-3	TGTGCCAGCAGCGGACCTAGGGGACTAGCGGGAGTAGGGGATACGCAGTATTTT	CASSGPRGLAGVGDTQYF
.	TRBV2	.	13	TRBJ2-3	TGTGCCAGCAGGACGGGGGGCACAGATACGCAGTATTTT	CASRTGGTDTQYF
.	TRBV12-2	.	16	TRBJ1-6	TGTGCAAGTCGCTTAGAGGGCAGGGGATATAATTCACCCCTCCACTTT	CASRLEGRGYNSPLHF
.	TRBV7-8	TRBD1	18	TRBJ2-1	TGTGCCAGCAGCCAGAGAAGACCGGGACAGAGCTCCTACAATGAGCAGTTCTTC	CASSQRRPGQSSYNEQFF
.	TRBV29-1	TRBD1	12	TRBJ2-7	TGCAGCGTTCGACCAACAGGGGACGTGCAGTACTTC	CSVRPTGDVQYF
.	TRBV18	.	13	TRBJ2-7	TGTGCCAGCTCACCCCCCCCTAGCGACGAGCAGTACTTC	CASSPPPSDEQYF
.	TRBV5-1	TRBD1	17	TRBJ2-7	TGCGCCAGCAGAATAGCTCCGGGACAGGGATCCTCCTACGAGCAGTACTTC	CASRIAPGQGSSYEQYF
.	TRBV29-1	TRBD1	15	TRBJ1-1	TGCAGCGTTGCCCCCGGGACAGGGACGAACACTGAAGCTTTCTTT	CSVAPGTGTNTEAFF
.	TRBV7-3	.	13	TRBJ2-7	TGTGCCAGCAGCTTAGGGTTCTCCTACGAGCAGTACTTC	CASSLGFSYEQYF
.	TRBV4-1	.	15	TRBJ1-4	TGCGCCAGCAGCCTCACAGGTCCATTGAATGAAAAACTGTTTTTT	CASSLTGPLNEKLFF
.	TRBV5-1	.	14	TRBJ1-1	TGCGCCAGCAGCTACGACAGCAAGAACACTGAAGCTTTCTTT	CASSYDSKNTEAFF
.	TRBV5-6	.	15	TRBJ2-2	TGTGCCAGCAGCTTGGAGGGGCGGGGAATCGGGGAGCTGTTTTTT	CASSLEGRGIGELFF
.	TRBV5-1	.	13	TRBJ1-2	TGCGCCAGCAGCTTGGGTACAACTTATGGCTACACCTTC	CASSLGTTYGYTF
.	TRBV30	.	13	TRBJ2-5	TGTGCCTGGAGCTATACAGGGCCAGAGACCCAGTACTTC	CAWSYTGPETQYF